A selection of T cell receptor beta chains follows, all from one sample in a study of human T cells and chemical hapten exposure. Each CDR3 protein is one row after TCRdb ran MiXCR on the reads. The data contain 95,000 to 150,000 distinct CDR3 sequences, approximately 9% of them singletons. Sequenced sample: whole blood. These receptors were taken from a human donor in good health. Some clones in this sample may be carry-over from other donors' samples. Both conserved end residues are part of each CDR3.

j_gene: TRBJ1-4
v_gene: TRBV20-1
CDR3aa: CSARLSHRGNKEKLFF

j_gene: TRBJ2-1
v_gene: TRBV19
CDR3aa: CASSIGRRQNNEQFF

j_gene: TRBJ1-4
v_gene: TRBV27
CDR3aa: CASSLGWGRTVNEKLFF

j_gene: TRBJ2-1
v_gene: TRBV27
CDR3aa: CASSLGTIAEQFF

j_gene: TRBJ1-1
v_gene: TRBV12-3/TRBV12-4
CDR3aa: CASSPTARGTTEAFF

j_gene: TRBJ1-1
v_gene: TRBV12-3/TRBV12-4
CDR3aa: CASSLLVGPNTEAFF

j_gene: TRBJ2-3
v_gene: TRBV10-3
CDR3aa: CAILLDSKVDTQYF

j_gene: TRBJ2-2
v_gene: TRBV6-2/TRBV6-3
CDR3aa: CASRQTNKNTGELFF

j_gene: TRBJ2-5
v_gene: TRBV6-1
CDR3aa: CASSEGPRETQYF

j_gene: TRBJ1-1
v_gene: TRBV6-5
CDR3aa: CASIMNTEAFF

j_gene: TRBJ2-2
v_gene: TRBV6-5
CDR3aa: CASSPGLAGVGELFF

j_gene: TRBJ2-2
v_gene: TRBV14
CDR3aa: CASSPVSNTGELFF

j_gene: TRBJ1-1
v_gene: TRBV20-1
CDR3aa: CSARGPTGYEAFF

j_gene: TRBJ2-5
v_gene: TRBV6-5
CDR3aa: CASRVVGLETQYF

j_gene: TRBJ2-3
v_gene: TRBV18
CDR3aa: CASPGLAGDGTDTQYF

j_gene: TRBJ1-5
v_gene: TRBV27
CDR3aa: CASSLSATGRSNQPQHF

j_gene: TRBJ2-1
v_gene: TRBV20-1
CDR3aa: CSARVSGEKQFF

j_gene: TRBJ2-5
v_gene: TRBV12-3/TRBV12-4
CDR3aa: CASSYPGRGVETQYF

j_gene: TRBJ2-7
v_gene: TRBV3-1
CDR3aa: CASSPLYEQYF

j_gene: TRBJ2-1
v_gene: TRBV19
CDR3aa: CASRGTGGRNEQFF

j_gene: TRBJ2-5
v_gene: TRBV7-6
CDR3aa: CASSLRTKEETQYF

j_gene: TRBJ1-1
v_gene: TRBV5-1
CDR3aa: CASSSPGQGGTEAFF

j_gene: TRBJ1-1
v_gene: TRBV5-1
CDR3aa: CASSLTGQSNTEAFF

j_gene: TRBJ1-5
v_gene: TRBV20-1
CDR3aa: CSALQGDSNQPQHF

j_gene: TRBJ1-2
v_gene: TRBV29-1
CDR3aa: CSVEAPTNYGYTF

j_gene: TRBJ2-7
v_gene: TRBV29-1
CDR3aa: CSVEDLVYEQYF

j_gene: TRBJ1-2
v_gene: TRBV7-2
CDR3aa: CASSLIQGLGYGYTF

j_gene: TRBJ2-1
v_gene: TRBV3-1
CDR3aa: CASSQDPPGRGSEQFF

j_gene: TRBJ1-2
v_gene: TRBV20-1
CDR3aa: CSARDRGMGGYTF

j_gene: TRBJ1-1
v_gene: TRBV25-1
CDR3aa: CASSVKRDRGAEAFF

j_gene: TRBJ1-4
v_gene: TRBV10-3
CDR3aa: CAVRGGSGNEKLFF

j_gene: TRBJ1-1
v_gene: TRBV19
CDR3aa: CASSIQKRTEAFF

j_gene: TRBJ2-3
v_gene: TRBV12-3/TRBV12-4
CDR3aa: CASSITDTQYF

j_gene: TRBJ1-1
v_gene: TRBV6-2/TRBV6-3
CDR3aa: CASSYSRGPMNTEAFF

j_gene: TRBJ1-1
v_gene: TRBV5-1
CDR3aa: CASSLKTPTGKSTEAFF

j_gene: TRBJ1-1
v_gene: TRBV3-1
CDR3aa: CASSQGLGGAWTEAFF

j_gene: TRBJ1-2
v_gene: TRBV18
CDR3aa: CASSPPRTANYGYTF

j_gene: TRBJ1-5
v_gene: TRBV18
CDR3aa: CASFSGLLAVNQPQHF

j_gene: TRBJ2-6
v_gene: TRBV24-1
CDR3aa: CATSDTKDSGANVLTF

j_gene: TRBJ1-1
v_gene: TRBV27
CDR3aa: CASSLVAPPLNTEAFF

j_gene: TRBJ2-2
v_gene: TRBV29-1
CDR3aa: CSVGSGSSGGGELFF

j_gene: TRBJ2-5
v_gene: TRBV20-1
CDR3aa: CSASSRSRGLGQETQYF